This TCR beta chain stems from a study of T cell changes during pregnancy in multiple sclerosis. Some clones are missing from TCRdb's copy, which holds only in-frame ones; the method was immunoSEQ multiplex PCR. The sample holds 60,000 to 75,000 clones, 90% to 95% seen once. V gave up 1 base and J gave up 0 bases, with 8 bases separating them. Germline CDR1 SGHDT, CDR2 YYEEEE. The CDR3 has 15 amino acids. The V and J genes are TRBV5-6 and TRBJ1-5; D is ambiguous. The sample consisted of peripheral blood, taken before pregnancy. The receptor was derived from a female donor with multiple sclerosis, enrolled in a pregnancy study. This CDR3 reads CASSLFGYSNQPQHF. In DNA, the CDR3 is TGTGCCAGCAGCTTGTTCGGGTATAGCAATCAGCCCCAGCATTTT.